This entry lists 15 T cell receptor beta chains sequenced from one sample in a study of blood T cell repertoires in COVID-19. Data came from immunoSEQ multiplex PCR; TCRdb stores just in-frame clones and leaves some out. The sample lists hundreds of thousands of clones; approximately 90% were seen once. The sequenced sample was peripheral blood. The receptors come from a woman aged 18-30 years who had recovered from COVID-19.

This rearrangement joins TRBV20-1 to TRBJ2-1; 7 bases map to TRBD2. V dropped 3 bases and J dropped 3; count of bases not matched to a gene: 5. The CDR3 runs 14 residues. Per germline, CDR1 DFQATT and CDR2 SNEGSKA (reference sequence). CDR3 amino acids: CSASRLADYNEQFF. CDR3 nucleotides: TGCAGTGCTAGTAGGCTAGCGGACTACAATGAGCAGTTCTTC.

CDR3 sequence (DNA): TGTGCCAGCAGAGTAGCCCAGAACTATGGCTACACCTTC. Translating it yields CASRVAQNYGYTF. The chain is built from TRBV11-2 and TRBJ1-2, with D unresolved. From germline, CDR1 is SGHAT and CDR2 FQNNGV. V lost 6 bases, J lost 2 bases, and 10 bases lay in between. The length of the CDR3 is 13 residues.

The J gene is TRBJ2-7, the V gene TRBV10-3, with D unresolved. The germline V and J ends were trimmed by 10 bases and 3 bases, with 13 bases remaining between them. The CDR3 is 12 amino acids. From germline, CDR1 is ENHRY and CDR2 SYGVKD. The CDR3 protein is CASSLGYYEQYV. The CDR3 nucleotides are TGTGCCAGCTCACTGGGCTACTACGAGCAGTACGTC.

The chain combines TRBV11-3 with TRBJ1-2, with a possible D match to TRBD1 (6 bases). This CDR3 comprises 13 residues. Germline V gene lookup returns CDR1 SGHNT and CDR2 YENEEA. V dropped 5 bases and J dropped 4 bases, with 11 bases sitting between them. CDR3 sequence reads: CASSRGGGYGYTF. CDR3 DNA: TGTGCCAGCAGCCGAGGGGGGGGCTATGGCTACACCTTC.

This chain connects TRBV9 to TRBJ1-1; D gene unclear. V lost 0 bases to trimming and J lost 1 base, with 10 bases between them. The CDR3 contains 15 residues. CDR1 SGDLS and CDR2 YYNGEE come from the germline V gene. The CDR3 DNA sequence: TGTGCCAGCAGCGTAGAGCCTTTTTCGAACACTGAAGCTTTCTTT. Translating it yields CASSVEPFSNTEAFF.

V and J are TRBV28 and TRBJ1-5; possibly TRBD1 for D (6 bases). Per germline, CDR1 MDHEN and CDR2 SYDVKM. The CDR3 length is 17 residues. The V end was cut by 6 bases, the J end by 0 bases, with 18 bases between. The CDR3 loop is CASSTAGHRVSNQPQHF. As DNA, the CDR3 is TGTGCCAGCAGCACCGCTGGGCACAGGGTTAGCAATCAGCCCCAGCATTTT. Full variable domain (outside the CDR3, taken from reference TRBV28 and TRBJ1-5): DVKVTQSSRYLVKRTGEKVFLECVQDMDHENMFWYRQDPGLGLRLIYFSYDVKMKEKGDIPEGYSVSREKKERFSLILESASTNQTSMYLCASSTAGHRVSNQPQHFGDGTRLSIL.

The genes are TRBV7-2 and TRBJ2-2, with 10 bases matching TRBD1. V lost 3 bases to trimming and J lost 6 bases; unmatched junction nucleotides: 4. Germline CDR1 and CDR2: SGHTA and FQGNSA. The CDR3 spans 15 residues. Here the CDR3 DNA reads TGTGCCAGCAGCTTTAAGACAGGGGGCTCCGGGGAGCTGTTTTTT. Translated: CASSFKTGGSGELFF.

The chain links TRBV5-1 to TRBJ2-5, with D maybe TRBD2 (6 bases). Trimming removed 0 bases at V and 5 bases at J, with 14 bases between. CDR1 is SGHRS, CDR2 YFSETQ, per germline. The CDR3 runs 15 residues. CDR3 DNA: TGCGCCAGCAGCTTGGATCCAGGGAGGTTGGAGACCCAGTACTTC. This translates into CASSLDPGRLETQYF.

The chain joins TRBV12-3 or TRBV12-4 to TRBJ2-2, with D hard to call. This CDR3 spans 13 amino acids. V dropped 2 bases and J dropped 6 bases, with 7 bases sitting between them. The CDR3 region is CASSLSPAGELFF. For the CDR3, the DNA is TGTGCCAGCAGTTTATCCCCTGCCGGGGAGCTGTTTTTT.

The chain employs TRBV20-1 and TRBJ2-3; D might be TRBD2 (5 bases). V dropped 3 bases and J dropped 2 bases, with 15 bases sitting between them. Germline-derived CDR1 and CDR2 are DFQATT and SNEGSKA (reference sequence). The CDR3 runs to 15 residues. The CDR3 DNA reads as TGCAGTGCTAGTCATGACGGGGAAGTCACAGATACGCAGTATTTT. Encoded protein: CSASHDGEVTDTQYF.

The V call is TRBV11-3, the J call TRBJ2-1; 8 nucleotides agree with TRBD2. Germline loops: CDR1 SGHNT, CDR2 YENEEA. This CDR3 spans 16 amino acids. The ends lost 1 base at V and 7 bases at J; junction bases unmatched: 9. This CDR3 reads CASSLGTSGRGNEQFF. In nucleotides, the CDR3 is TGTGCCAGCAGCTTAGGAACCAGCGGGAGAGGGAATGAGCAGTTCTTC.

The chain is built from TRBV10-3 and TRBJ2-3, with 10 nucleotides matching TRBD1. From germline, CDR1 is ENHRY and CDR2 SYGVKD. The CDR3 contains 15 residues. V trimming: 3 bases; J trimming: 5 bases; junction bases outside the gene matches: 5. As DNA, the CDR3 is TGTGCCATCAGTGAACCGGGACAGGGGAAAGATACGCAGTATTTT. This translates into CAISEPGQGKDTQYF.

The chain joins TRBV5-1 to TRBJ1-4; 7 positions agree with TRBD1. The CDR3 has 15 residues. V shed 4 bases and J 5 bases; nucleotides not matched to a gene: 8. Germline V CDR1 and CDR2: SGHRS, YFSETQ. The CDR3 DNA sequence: TGCGCCAGCAGCCCTAGAGACAGGGACAATGAAAAACTGTTTTTT. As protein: CASSPRDRDNEKLFF.

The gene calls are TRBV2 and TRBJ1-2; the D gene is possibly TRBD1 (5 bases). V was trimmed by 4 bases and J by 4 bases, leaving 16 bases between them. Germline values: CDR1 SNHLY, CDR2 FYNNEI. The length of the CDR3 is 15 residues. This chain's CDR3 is CASSVNQGSSYGYTF. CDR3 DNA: TGTGCCAGCAGTGTTAATCAGGGCTCGAGCTATGGCTACACCTTC.

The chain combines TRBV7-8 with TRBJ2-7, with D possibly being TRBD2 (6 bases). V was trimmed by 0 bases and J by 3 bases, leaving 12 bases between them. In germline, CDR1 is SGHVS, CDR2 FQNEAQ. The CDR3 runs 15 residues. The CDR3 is CASSLARGIGYEQYV. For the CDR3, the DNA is TGTGCCAGCAGCTTAGCGCGGGGTATTGGCTACGAGCAGTACGTC.